The 21 T cell receptor beta chains given below trace back to one sample, sequenced in a study of blood T cell repertoires in COVID-19. Sequencing used immunoSEQ multiplex PCR; TCRdb keeps in-frame clones, though not all of them. The sample contains about 260,000 clones, just under 85% of which appear only once. The sequenced sample consisted of peripheral blood. The receptors originated from a woman of 80 years or more with acute or convalescent COVID-19.

V usage is TRBV3-1 (or the pseudogene TRBV3-2) and J usage is TRBJ1-5, with TRBD1 matching over 10 bases. The CDR3 is 18 amino acids. Unmatched junction bases numbered 9, after V lost 4 bases and J lost 0 bases. In germline, CDR1 is LGHDT, CDR2 YNNKEL (reference sequence). The DNA for the CDR3 is TGTGCCAGCAGCCTACGACAGGGGGCGACGTATAGCAATCAGCCCCAGCATTTT. Translation gives CASSLRQGATYSNQPQHF.

CDR3: CASSSPPGLAGVTGELFF. As DNA, the CDR3 is TGTGCCAGCAGTTCCCCCCCAGGACTAGCGGGGGTCACCGGGGAGCTGTTTTTT. V usage is TRBV6-2 or TRBV6-3 and J usage is TRBJ2-2, with 13 bases identical to TRBD2. The CDR3 covers 18 residues. Germline CDR1 MNHEY, CDR2 SVGEGT. With 4 bases clipped from V and 4 bases from J, the junction kept 9 bases outside the gene matches.

This chain joins TRBV3-1 (or the pseudogene TRBV3-2) and TRBJ1-2; D not resolved. There are 13 residues in the CDR3. Germline CDR1 LGHDT, CDR2 YNNKEL (reference sequence). V was clipped by 4 bases and J by 3 bases, with 9 bases between them. CDR3 nucleotide sequence: TGTGCCAGCAGCCCGGGAGGGTACTATGGCTACACCTTC. As protein: CASSPGGYYGYTF.

This chain joins TRBV10-1 and TRBJ1-6; TRBD1 matches 7 bases. Germline CDR1 WNHNN, CDR2 SYGVQD (reference sequence). The CDR3 contains 15 residues. Trimming at V came to 8 bases and at J to 0 bases, leaving 4 bases not matched to a gene. CDR3 in DNA: TGCGCCAGCGACAGGGTGAGCTCCTATAATTCACCCCTCCACTTT. Translation gives CASDRVSSYNSPLHF.

In nucleotides, the CDR3 is TGTGCCAGTAGGTACGGTAGCTCCTACAATGAGCAGTTCTTC. Protein product: CASRYGSSYNEQFF. This sequence joins TRBV19 and TRBJ2-1, with unresolved D. The germline gives CDR1 LNHDA, CDR2 SQIVND (reference sequence). The CDR3 runs to 14 residues. The V end was cut by 6 bases, the J end by 0 bases, with 9 bases between.

V is TRBV19 and J is TRBJ1-4; D not resolved. CDR1 is LNHDA and CDR2 is SQIVND in the germline V gene (reference sequence). The CDR3 length is 18 residues. V was shortened by 1 base and J by 2 bases, with 17 bases between the two germline ends. The CDR3 loop reads CASSIGEGMVWTNEKLFF. For the CDR3, the DNA is TGTGCCAGTAGTATAGGAGAGGGTATGGTTTGGACTAATGAAAAACTGTTTTTT.

The chain is built from TRBV7-2 and TRBJ2-5, with 7 bases lining up with TRBD2. Germline trimming cut 3 bases from V and 2 bases from J; bases unmatched to any gene: 9. This CDR3 is 16 amino acids long. In germline, CDR1 is SGHTA, CDR2 FQGNSA. In nucleotides, the CDR3 is TGTGCCAGCAGCTTTAGTAGCGGGCCAATGCAAGAGACCCAGTACTTC. Its protein is CASSFSSGPMQETQYF.

The chain employs TRBV6-1 and TRBJ2-7; TRBD2 aligns across 9 bases. V lost 2 bases, J lost 6 bases, and 8 bases stayed unmatched. The CDR3 contains 15 residues. CDR1 and CDR2 from the germline V gene are MNHNS and SASEGT. The DNA of the CDR3 is TGTGCCAGCAGTGAACGTATAGCGGGAGTAATCGAGCAGTACTTC. Its protein is CASSERIAGVIEQYF.

The chain uses TRBV7-2 and TRBJ2-2; TRBD2 matches 10 bases. This CDR3 has 18 residues. Germline V gene data show CDR1 as SGHTA and CDR2 as FQGNSA. V was pared by 5 bases and J by 0 bases, with 9 bases of the junction left unmatched. The CDR3 protein is CASSPRTSGAANTGELFF. The CDR3 nucleotides read TGTGCCAGCAGCCCCAGGACTAGCGGAGCCGCGAACACCGGGGAGCTGTTTTTT.

The CDR3 DNA follows: TGTGCCAGCAGCCAAGATGGCAGGGTTAGGGCTTTCTTT. This codes for CASSQDGRVRAFF. The chain is built from TRBV3-1 (or the pseudogene TRBV3-2) and TRBJ1-1; weak D call: TRBD1 (5 bases). CDR1 is LGHDT, CDR2 YNNKEL, per germline (reference sequence). The germline V and J ends were trimmed by 0 bases and 11 bases, with 13 bases remaining between them. The CDR3 extends over 13 amino acids.

This sequence joins TRBV11-2 and TRBJ2-2; D is possibly TRBD1 (5 bases). CDR1 SGHAT and CDR2 FQNNGV come from the germline V gene. Trimming left V 1 base short and J 1 base short, with 10 bases between. There are 16 residues in the CDR3. CDR3 protein: CASSLATGRNTGELFF. CDR3 bases: TGTGCCAGCAGCTTAGCCACAGGAAGGAACACCGGGGAGCTGTTTTTT.

The V call is TRBV5-5, the J call TRBJ1-4, with a possible D match to TRBD1 (6 bases). The germline V gene encodes CDR1 SGHKS and CDR2 YYEKEE (reference sequence). This CDR3 comprises 17 residues. Trimming removed 3 bases from V and 2 bases from J, with 17 bases in between. The DNA for the CDR3 is TGTGCCAGCAGCTACCAAGAAGGGGGTCGCACTAATGAAAAACTGTTTTTT. Translated: CASSYQEGGRTNEKLFF.

The rearrangement joins TRBV6-2 or TRBV6-3 to TRBJ2-3; D is possibly TRBD2 (6 bases). This CDR3 comprises 14 residues. Per the germline V gene, CDR1 is MNHEY and CDR2 is SVGEGT. Trimming cost V 0 bases and J 7 bases, with 11 bases left between them. The CDR3 nucleotides are TGTGCCAGCAGTTACTCGCTAGCGAGGAATACGCAGTATTTT. This translates into CASSYSLARNTQYF.

This clone came up a few times. The chain uses TRBV2 and TRBJ1-5; 7 positions match TRBD1. The CDR3 has 15 residues. CDR1 and CDR2 (germline): SNHLY, FYNNEI. V gave up 6 bases and J gave up 5 bases; unmatched junction bases: 10. CDR3 region: CASRPTGPGDQPQHF. The CDR3 bases are TGTGCCAGCAGACCGACAGGGCCTGGGGATCAGCCCCAGCATTTT.

A few counts support this clone. This chain joins TRBV5-1 and TRBJ2-2; no firm D call. Trimming removed 5 bases from V and 4 bases from J, with 15 bases in between. The CDR3 covers 15 residues. The germline V gene has CDR1 SGHRS and CDR2 YFSETQ. In DNA, the CDR3 is TGCGCCAGCAGGATCACGGAGCTTTCCACCGGGGAGCTGTTTTTT. This sequence encodes CASRITELSTGELFF.

This chain uses TRBV18 with TRBJ2-2, with TRBD1 matching over 8 bases. Germline V gene data show CDR1 as KGHSH and CDR2 as LQKENI. Trimming removed 4 bases from V and 1 base from J; junction bases left unmatched: 5. The CDR3 is 16 residues long. This CDR3 is CASSLGQGGNTGELFF. The CDR3, as DNA: TGTGCCAGCTCACTTGGACAGGGCGGGAACACCGGGGAGCTGTTTTTT. Combining the CDR3 with reference TRBV18 and TRBJ2-2 gives the whole variable domain NAGVMQNPRHLVRRRGQEARLRCSPMKGHSHVYWYRQLPEEGLKFMVYLQKENIIDESGMPKERFSAEFPKEGPSILRIQQVVRGDSAAYFCASSLGQGGNTGELFFGEGSRLTVL.

The CDR3 DNA follows: TGTGCCAGCAGTTTGCGGCCAATCTATGGCTACACCTTC. Its translation is CASSLRPIYGYTF. This rearrangement joins TRBV28 to TRBJ1-2; D gene ambiguous. This CDR3 has 13 residues. V gave up 3 bases and J gave up 4 bases, with 9 bases separating them. Germline CDR1 reads MDHEN; CDR2 reads SYDVKM.

This chain uses TRBV5-5 with TRBJ1-1; 10 bases line up with TRBD1. The CDR3 length is 15 residues. The germline V gene has CDR1 SGHKS and CDR2 YYEKEE (reference sequence). Losses at the gene ends were 4 bases for V and 1 base for J; bases not matched to a gene: 4. As DNA, the CDR3 is TGTGCCAGCAGCATACGGACAGGGGGGAACACTGAAGCTTTCTTT. Translation gives CASSIRTGGNTEAFF.

The rearrangement joins TRBV28 to TRBJ2-7; TRBD1 matches 7 bases. This CDR3 is built from 15 residues. Trimming took 6 bases from V and 0 from J; bases not matched to a gene: 8. Germline V CDR1 and CDR2: MDHEN, SYDVKM. The CDR3 reads CASRSSGTASYEQYF. The CDR3 DNA sequence: TGTGCCAGCAGGAGTTCGGGGACAGCCTCCTACGAGCAGTACTTC. Supplemented by reference TRBV28 and TRBJ2-7, the full variable domain reads DVKVTQSSRYLVKRTGEKVFLECVQDMDHENMFWYRQDPGLGLRLIYFSYDVKMKEKGDIPEGYSVSREKKERFSLILESASTNQTSMYLCASRSSGTASYEQYFGPGTRLTVT.

The rearrangement links TRBV7-9 to TRBJ2-2; 10 positions agree with TRBD1. V shed 4 bases and J 4 bases; nucleotides not matched to a gene: 3. Germline V gene data show CDR1 as SEHNR and CDR2 as FQNEAQ (reference sequence). This CDR3 has 15 amino acids. In nucleotides, the CDR3 is TGTGCCAGCAGCTCCCGGGACAGGGGCACCGGGGAGCTGTTTTTT. Translated: CASSSRDRGTGELFF.

The rearrangement joins TRBV6-2 or TRBV6-3 to TRBJ2-7; the D gene is possibly TRBD2 (6 bases). This CDR3 comprises 14 residues. With 2 bases removed from V and 2 bases from J, the gap between germline ends came to 10 bases. Germline CDR1 reads MNHEY; CDR2 reads SVGEGT. Written as DNA, the CDR3 is TGTGCCAGCAGTTACGGGGGGAAAGCCTACGAGCAGTACTTC. This gives the protein CASSYGGKAYEQYF.